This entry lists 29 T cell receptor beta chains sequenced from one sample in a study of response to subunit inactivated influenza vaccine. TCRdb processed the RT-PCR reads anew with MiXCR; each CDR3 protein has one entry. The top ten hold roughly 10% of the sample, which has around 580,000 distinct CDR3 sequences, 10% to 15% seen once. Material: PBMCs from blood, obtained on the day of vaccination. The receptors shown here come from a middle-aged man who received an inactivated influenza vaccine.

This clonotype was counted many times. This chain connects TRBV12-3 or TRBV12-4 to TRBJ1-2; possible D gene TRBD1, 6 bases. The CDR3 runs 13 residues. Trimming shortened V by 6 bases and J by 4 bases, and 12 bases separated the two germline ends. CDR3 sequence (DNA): TGTGCCAGCAGCTTACAGGGATCCTATGGCTACACCTTC. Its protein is CASSLQGSYGYTF.

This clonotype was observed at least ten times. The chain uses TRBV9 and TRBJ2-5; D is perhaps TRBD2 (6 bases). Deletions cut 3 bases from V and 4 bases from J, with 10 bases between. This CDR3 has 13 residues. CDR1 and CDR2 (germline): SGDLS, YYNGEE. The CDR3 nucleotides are TGTGCCAGCAGCGAACTGGGGGGAGAGACCCAGTACTTC. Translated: CASSELGGETQYF.

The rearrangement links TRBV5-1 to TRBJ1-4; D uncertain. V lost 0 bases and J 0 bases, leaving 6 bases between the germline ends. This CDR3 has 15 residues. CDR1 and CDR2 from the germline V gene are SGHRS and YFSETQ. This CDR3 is CASSLATTTNEKLFF. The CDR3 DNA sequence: TGCGCCAGCAGCTTGGCGACAACAACTAATGAAAAACTGTTTTTT.

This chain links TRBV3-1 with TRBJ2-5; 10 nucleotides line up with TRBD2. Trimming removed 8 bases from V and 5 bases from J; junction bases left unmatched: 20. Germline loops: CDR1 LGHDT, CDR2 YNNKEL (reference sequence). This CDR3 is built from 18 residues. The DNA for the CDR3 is TGTGCCAGCTGCCCTCCTGGGAGTTCGAGCGGGGGGGTGGAGACCCAGTACTTC. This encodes CASCPPGSSSGGVETQYF.

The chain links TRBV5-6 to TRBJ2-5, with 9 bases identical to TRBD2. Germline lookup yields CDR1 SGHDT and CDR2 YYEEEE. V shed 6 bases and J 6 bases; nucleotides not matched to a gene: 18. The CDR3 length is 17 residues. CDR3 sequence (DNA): TGTGCCAGCACCGTTACGGCTAGCGGGAAACTCTCGAAGACCCAGTACTTC. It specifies CASTVTASGKLSKTQYF.

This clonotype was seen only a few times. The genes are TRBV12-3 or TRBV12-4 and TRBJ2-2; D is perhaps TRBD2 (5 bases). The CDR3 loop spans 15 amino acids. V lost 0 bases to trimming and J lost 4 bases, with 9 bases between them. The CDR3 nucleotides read TGTGCCAGCAGTTTAGCGCGGGTCTCCACCGGGGAGCTGTTTTTT. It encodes CASSLARVSTGELFF.

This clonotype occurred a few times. Here the CDR3 DNA reads TGTGCCAGCAGTGAATTCTACGGAGATCAAGAGACCCAGTACTTC. It yields the protein CASSEFYGDQETQYF. The gene calls are TRBV25-1 and TRBJ2-5, with D unclear. V was shortened by 1 base and J by 2 bases, with 11 bases between the two germline ends. The CDR3 has 15 amino acids. Per germline, CDR1 MGHDK and CDR2 SYGVNS.

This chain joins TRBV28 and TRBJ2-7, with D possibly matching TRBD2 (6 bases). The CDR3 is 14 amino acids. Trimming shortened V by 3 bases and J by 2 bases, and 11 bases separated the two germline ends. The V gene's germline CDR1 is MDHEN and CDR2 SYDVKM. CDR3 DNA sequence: TGTGCCAGCAGTTTTTTAGGGGAGGCCTACGAGCAGTACTTC. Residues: CASSFLGEAYEQYF.

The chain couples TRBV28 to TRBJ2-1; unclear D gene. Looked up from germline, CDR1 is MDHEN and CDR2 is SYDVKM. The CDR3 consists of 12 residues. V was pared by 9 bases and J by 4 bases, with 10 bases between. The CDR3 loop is CASRLGYNEQFF. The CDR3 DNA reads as TGTGCCAGTAGGCTGGGGTACAATGAGCAGTTCTTC.

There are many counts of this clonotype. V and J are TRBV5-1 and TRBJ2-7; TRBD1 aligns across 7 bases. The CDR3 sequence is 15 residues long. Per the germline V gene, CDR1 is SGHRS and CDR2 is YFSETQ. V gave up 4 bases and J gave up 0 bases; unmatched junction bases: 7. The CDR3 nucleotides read TGCGCCAGCAGCGTTACCGGGACAGTCTCCTACGAGCAGTACTTC. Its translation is CASSVTGTVSYEQYF.

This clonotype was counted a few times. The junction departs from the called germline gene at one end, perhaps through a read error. The CDR3 loop reads CSPSGRAEETQYF. The CDR3 bases are TGCAGTCCTAGCGGGAGGGCCGAAGAGACCCAGTACTTC. V is TRBV20-1 and J is TRBJ2-5; 12 bases agree with TRBD2. The CDR3 sequence is 13 residues long. Germline-derived CDR1 and CDR2 are DFQATT and SNEGSKA (reference sequence).

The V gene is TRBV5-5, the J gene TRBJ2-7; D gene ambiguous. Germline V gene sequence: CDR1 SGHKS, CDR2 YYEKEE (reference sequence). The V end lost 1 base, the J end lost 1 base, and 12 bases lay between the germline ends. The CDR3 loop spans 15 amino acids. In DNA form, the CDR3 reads TGTGCCAGCAGCTTGTCGGGCCTACTTTCCTACGAGCAGTACTTC. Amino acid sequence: CASSLSGLLSYEQYF.

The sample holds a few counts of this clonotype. The CDR3 region is CASRQELADNEQFF. The CDR3 region has the DNA TGTGCCAGCAGACAAGAACTAGCGGACAATGAGCAGTTCTTC. J is TRBJ2-1 and V is TRBV5-6; 8 bases map to TRBD2. This CDR3 spans 14 amino acids. Germline V gene lookup returns CDR1 SGHDT and CDR2 YYEEEE. V lost 5 bases, J lost 5 bases, and 6 bases stayed unmatched.

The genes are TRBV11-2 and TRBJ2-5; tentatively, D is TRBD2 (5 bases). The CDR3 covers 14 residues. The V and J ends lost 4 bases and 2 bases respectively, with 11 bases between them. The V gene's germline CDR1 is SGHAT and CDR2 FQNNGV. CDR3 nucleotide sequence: TGTGCCAGCAGCTCGTTCGGAGGTCAAGAGACCCAGTACTTC. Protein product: CASSSFGGQETQYF.

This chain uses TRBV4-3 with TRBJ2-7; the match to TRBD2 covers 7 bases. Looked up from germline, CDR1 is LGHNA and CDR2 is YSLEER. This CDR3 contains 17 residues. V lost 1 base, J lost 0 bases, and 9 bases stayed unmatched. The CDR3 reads CASSQASGTESSYEQYF. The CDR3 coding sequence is TGCGCCAGCAGCCAAGCAAGCGGGACCGAAAGCTCCTACGAGCAGTACTTC.

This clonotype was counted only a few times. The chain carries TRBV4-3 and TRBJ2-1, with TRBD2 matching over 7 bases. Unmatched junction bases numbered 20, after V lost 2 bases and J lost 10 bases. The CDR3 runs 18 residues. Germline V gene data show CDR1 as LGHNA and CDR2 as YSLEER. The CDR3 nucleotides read TGCGCCAGCAGCCAAAATTTTGTAGGAAGGGCGGGAGTTTGGGAGCAGTTCTTC. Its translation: CASSQNFVGRAGVWEQFF.

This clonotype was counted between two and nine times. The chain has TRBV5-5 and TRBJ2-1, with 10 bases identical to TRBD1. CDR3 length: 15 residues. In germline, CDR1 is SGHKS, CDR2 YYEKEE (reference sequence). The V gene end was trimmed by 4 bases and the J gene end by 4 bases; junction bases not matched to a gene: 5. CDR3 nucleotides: TGTGCCAGCAGCAGTGGACAGGGGGATTACAATGAGCAGTTCTTC. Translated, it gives CASSSGQGDYNEQFF.

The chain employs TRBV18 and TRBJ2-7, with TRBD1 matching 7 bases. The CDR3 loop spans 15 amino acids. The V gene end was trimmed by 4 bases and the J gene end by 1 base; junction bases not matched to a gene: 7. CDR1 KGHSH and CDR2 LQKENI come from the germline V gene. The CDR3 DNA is TGTGCCAGCTCACTAAAGACAGGGATGTCCTACGAGCAGTACTTC. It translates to CASSLKTGMSYEQYF.

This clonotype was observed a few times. The CDR3 DNA is TGTGCCAGCAGCTTAGCCCCAGGGATGGGCGAGCAGTACTTC. As protein: CASSLAPGMGEQYF. V and J are TRBV7-2 and TRBJ2-7, with D possibly TRBD1 on 5 matching bases. This CDR3 region has 14 residues. Trimming took 0 bases from V and 6 from J, leaving 12 bases between them. Germline values: CDR1 SGHTA, CDR2 FQGNSA.

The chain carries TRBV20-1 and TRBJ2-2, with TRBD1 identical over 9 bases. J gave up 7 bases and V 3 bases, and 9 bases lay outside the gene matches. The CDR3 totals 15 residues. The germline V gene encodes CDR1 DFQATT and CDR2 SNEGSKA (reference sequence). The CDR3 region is CSASPGTGRGGELFF. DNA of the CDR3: TGCAGTGCTAGTCCCGGGACAGGGCGAGGCGGGGAGCTGTTTTTT.

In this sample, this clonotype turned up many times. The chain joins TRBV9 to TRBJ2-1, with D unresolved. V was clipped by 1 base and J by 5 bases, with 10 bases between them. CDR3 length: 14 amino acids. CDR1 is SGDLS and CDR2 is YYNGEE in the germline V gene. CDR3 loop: CASSVRQNNNEQFF. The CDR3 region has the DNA TGTGCCAGCAGCGTACGGCAGAACAACAATGAGCAGTTCTTC.

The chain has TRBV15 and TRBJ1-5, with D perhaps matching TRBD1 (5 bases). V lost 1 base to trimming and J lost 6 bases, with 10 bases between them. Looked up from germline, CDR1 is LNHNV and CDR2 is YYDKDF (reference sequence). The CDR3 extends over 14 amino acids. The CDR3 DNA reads TGTGCCACCAGCAGAGTGGGGGGTTTTCAGCCCCAGCATTTT. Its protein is CATSRVGGFQPQHF.

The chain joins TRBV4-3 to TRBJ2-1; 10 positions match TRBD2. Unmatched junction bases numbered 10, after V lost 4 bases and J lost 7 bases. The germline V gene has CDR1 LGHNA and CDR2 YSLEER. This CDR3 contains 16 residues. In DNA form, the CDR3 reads TGCGCCAGCAGCCCCCAAGCGGGAGGGCCTCTTAATGAGCAGTTCTTC. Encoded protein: CASSPQAGGPLNEQFF.

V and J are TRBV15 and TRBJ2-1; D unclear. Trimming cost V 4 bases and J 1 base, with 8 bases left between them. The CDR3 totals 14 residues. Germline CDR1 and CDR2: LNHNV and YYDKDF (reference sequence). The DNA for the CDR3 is TGTGCCACCAGCACGGCGGCGTCCTACAATGAGCAGTTCTTC. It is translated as CATSTAASYNEQFF.

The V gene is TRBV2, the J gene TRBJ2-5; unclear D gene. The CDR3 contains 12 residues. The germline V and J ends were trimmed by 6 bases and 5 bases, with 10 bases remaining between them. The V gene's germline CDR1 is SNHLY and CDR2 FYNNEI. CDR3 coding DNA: TGTGCCAGCAGCGAGCTTCGGGAGACCCAGTACTTC. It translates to CASSELRETQYF. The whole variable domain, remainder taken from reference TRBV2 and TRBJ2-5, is EPEVTQTPSHQVTQMGQEVILRCVPISNHLYFYWYRQILGQKVEFLVSFYNNEISEKSEIFDDQFSVERPDGSNFTLKIRSTKLEDSAMYFCASSELRETQYFGPGTRLLVL.

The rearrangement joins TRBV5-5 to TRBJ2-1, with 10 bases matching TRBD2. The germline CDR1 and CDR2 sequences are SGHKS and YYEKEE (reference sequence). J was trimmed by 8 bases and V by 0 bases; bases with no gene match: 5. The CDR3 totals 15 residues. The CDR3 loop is CASSLGPSGSYEQFF. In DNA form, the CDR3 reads TGTGCCAGCAGCTTGGGTCCTAGCGGGAGCTATGAGCAGTTCTTC.

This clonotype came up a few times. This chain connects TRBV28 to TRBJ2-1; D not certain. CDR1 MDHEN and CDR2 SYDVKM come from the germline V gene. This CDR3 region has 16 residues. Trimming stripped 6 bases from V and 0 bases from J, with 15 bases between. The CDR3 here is CASSRIDLSSYNEQFF. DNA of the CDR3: TGTGCCAGCAGCCGTATCGATTTAAGCTCCTACAATGAGCAGTTCTTC.

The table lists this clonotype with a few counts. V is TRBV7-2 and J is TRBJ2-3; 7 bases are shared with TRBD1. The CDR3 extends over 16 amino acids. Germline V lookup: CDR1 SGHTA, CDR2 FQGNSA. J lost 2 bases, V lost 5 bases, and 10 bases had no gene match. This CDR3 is CASSRDRESDTDTQYF. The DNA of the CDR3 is TGTGCCAGCAGCAGAGACAGGGAATCAGACACAGATACGCAGTATTTT.

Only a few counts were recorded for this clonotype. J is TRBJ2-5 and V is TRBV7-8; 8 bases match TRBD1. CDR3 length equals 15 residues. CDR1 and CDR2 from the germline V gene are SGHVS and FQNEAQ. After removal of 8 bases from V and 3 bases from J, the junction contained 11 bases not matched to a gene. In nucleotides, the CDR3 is TGTGCCAGCGCCCGGGCCGGGACAGGAAAAGAGACCCAGTACTTC. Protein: CASARAGTGKETQYF.